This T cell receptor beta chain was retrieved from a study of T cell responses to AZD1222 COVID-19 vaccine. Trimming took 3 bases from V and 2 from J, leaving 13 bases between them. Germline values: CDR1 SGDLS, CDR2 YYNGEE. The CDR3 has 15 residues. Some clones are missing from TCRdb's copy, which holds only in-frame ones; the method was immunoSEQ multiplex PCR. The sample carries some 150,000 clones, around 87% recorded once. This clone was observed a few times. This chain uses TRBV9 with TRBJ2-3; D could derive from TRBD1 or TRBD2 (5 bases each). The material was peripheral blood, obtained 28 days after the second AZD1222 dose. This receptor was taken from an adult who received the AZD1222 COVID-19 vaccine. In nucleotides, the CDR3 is TGTGCCAGCAGCGCGAGGGACGGATTCACAGATACGCAGTATTTT. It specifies CASSARDGFTDTQYF.